The T cell receptor (beta chain) described here comes from a study of shared clonotypes between healthy human individuals. TCRdb keeps only in-frame clones here, not all; method: immunoSEQ multiplex PCR. The data hold around 350,000 clones, with about 73% observed a single time. The CDR3 contains 16 residues. The V gene's germline CDR1 is PRHDT and CDR2 FYEKMQ (reference sequence). V gave up 4 bases and J gave up 7 bases; unmatched junction bases: 10. Sequenced material: memory CD4+ T cells sorted from blood. The subset denotes: CD45RA-negative fraction. The chain employs TRBV13 and TRBJ2-2; 9 bases line up with TRBD1. The sequence was collected from a man younger than 45 in good health. CDR3: CASSSHGTGSHGELFF. For the CDR3, the DNA is TGTGCCAGCAGCTCCCACGGGACAGGGTCCCACGGGGAGCTGTTTTTT.